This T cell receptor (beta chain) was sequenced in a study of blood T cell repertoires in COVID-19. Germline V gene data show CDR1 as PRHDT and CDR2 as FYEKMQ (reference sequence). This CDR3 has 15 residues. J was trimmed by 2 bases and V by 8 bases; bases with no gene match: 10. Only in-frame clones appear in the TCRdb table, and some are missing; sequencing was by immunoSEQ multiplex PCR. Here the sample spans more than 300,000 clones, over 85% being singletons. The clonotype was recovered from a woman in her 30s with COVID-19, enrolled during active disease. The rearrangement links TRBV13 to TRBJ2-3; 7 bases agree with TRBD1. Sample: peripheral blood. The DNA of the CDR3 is TGTGCCAGCTCTGCCGGGACAGTGCACACAGATACGCAGTATTTT. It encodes CASSAGTVHTDTQYF.